This T cell receptor beta chain was identified in a study of CD8 T cells in Susac syndrome. Trimming left V 0 bases short and J 4 bases short, with 10 bases between. Germline loops: CDR1 LNHNV, CDR2 YYDKDF (reference sequence). The CDR3 runs 16 residues. The RNA input was roughly 0.45 to 1 ug, and it was reverse transcribed with random hexamers. A single record per CDR3 protein comes from TCRdb applying MiXCR to the immunoSEQ multiplex PCR reads. The table includes almost 450,000 distinct CDR3 sequences, about 85% detected once. This clonotype showed up just a few times. The source is a human donor with multiple sclerosis. Sequencing was performed on CD8+ T cells from PBMCs. The chain carries TRBV15 and TRBJ2-6, with D perhaps TRBD2 (6 bases). The CDR3 reads CATSRERGSGANVLTF. The DNA for the CDR3 is TGTGCCACCAGCAGAGAGCGGGGATCAGGGGCCAACGTCCTGACTTTC.